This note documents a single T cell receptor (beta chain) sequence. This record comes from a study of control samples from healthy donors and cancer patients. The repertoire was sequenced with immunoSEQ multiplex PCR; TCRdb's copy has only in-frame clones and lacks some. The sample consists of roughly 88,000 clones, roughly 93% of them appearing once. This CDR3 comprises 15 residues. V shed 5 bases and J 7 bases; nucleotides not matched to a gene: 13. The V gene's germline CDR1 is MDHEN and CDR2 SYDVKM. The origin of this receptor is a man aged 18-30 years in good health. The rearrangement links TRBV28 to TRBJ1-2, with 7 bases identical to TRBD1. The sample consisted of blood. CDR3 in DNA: TGTGCCAGCAGTACATCCGGACAGGAGGATCCTGGCTACACCTTC. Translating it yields CASSTSGQEDPGYTF.